What follows are 9 T cell receptor beta chains derived from one specimen sequenced in a study of blood T cell repertoires in COVID-19. Sequencing was performed with immunoSEQ multiplex PCR; in TCRdb, only in-frame clones are kept and a portion is missing. The sample holds around 220,000 clones, around 86% seen once. Material for sequencing was peripheral blood. Receptor source: a human donor in a cohort sampled during active COVID-19.

V gene TRBV11-3 combines with J gene TRBJ1-1, with a tentative D call TRBD1 (5 bases). Germline V gene lookup returns CDR1 SGHNT and CDR2 YENEEA. The CDR3 is 14 residues long. Trimming removed 5 bases from V and 3 bases from J, with 13 bases in between. The chain's CDR3 is CASSPGGEDTEAFF. The CDR3 DNA follows: TGTGCCAGCAGCCCCGGGGGTGAAGACACTGAAGCTTTCTTT.

J is TRBJ1-1 and V is TRBV18, with TRBD1 as a possible D gene (5 bases). V was pared by 5 bases and J by 0 bases, with 13 bases between. This CDR3 spans 15 amino acids. Germline assignment: CDR1 KGHSH and CDR2 LQKENI. DNA of the CDR3: TGTGCCAGCTCAGCGAAGTCGGGGGTGAACACTGAAGCTTTCTTT. It is translated as CASSAKSGVNTEAFF.

The rearrangement links TRBV25-1 to TRBJ2-7; possible D gene TRBD2, 6 bases. This CDR3 has 11 residues. CDR1 MGHDK and CDR2 SYGVNS come from the germline V gene. V lost 3 bases, J lost 11 bases, and 11 bases lay in between. The CDR3 protein is CASSDIRGKYF. The CDR3 DNA follows: TGTGCCAGCAGTGATATCCGGGGGAAGTACTTC.

This chain links TRBV27 with TRBJ2-7; 8 nucleotides align to TRBD2. The CDR3 contains 15 residues. J gave up 2 bases and V 2 bases, and 5 bases lay outside the gene matches. Germline loops: CDR1 MNHEY, CDR2 SMNVEV (reference sequence). CDR3 DNA: TGTGCCAGCAGTTTAATGGCGGGAGGACCCTACGAGCAGTACTTC. Its translation: CASSLMAGGPYEQYF.

In its sample, this clone was seen once. The chain recombines TRBV20-1 with TRBJ1-1; D remains ambiguous. V lost 3 bases to trimming and J lost 3 bases, with 5 bases between them. CDR3 length equals 11 residues. CDR1 is DFQATT and CDR2 is SNEGSKA in the germline V gene (reference sequence). The CDR3 bases are TGCAGTGCTAGGTATGACACTGAAGCTTTCTTT. It codes for CSARYDTEAFF.

V gene TRBV5-1 combines with J gene TRBJ2-7; a possible D gene is TRBD1 (8 bases). Germline CDR1 reads SGHRS; CDR2 reads YFSETQ. This CDR3 has 18 residues. The V gene lost 0 bases and the J gene lost 9 bases, with 28 bases spanning the gap. DNA for the CDR3: TGCGCCAGCAGCTTGGGAGACAGGGGTAATTCGTGGCTAGCGGCGCAGTACTTC. This encodes CASSLGDRGNSWLAAQYF.

J is TRBJ1-4 and V is TRBV5-1, with TRBD1 matching 11 bases. CDR3 length: 16 amino acids. The germline V gene encodes CDR1 SGHRS and CDR2 YFSETQ. V shed 2 bases, J shed 8 bases, and the junction held 8 bases outside the gene matches. CDR3 nucleotide sequence: TGCGCCAGCAGCTTACCCTCCGGGACAGGGGGAGAAAAACTGTTTTTT. Its translation is CASSLPSGTGGEKLFF.

The V call is TRBV5-1, the J call TRBJ1-4, with D perhaps TRBD1 (6 bases). V was pared by 1 base and J by 8 bases, with 12 bases between. Germline V gene lookup returns CDR1 SGHRS and CDR2 YFSETQ. The CDR3 covers 14 residues. The CDR3 DNA is TGCGCCAGCAGCTTGTCACAGGGAGGGGAAAAACTGTTTTTT. Translating it yields CASSLSQGGEKLFF.

This clone was recorded only once. The V call is TRBV6-5, the J call TRBJ2-1; 13 bases fit TRBD2. The V gene end was trimmed by 8 bases and the J gene end by 8 bases; junction bases not matched to a gene: 9. The CDR3 length is 15 residues. Germline V gene data show CDR1 as MNHEY and CDR2 as SVGAGI. The CDR3 loop reads CASLRRLAGGHEQFF. The CDR3 nucleotides read TGTGCCAGCTTAAGGAGACTAGCGGGGGGCCATGAGCAGTTCTTC.